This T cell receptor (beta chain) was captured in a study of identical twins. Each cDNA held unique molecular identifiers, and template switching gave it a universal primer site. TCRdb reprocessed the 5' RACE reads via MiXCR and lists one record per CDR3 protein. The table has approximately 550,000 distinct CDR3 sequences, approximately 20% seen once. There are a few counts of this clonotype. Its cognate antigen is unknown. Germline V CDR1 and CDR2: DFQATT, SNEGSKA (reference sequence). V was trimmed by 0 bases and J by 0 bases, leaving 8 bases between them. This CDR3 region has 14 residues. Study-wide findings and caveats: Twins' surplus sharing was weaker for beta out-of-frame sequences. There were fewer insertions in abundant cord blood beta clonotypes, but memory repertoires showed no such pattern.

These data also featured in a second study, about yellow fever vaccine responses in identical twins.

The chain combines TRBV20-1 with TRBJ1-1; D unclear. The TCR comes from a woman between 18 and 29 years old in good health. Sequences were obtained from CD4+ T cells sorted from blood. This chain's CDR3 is CSAREGSMNTEAFF. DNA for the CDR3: TGCAGTGCTAGAGAGGGCAGCATGAACACTGAAGCTTTCTTT.